Following are 18 T cell receptor beta chains from one sample sequenced in a study of human T cells and chemical hapten exposure. TCRdb recomputed calls from the RACE reads with MiXCR, one row per CDR3 protein. This table has approximately 74,000 distinct CDR3 sequences, approximately 32% appearing once. Specified time point: patch test 1, 2 weeks after DPC sensitization. Sample treatment: therapeutic diphenylcyclopropenone sensitization with weekly scalp DPC. This sample comprised whole blood, obtained in connection with sensitization to the hapten diphenylcyclopropenone (DPC). Source of these receptors: a man aged 35 to 55 with alopecia areata. Some clones in this sample may be carry-over from other donors' samples.

This rearrangement joins TRBV5-5 to TRBJ1-4; D is possibly TRBD1 (5 bases). V dropped 0 bases and J dropped 8 bases, with 14 bases sitting between them. The CDR3 consists of 15 residues. The germline gives CDR1 SGHKS, CDR2 YYEKEE (reference sequence). The CDR3 spells CASSLALGPVEKLFF. In nucleotides, the CDR3 is TGTGCCAGCAGCTTGGCTCTGGGGCCTGTGGAAAAACTGTTTTTT.

The chain carries TRBV5-6 and TRBJ2-7, with a possible D match to TRBD2 (6 bases). Germline values: CDR1 SGHDT, CDR2 YYEEEE. The CDR3 length is 14 residues. The V end lost 6 bases, the J end lost 0 bases, and 13 bases lay between the germline ends. CDR3 sequence: CASTLGLNSYEQYF. CDR3 nucleotides: TGTGCCAGCACCCTGGGACTTAACTCCTACGAGCAGTACTTC.

This clonotype was seen only a few times. V usage is TRBV20-1 and J usage is TRBJ2-5; D call uncertain. This CDR3 is 11 amino acids long. Germline CDR1 reads DFQATT; CDR2 reads SNEGSKA (reference sequence). The V end lost 0 bases, the J end lost 7 bases, and 6 bases lay between the germline ends. The CDR3 bases are TGCAGTGCTAGAGATGAGAGGACCCAGTACTTC. Translated: CSARDERTQYF.

This clonotype occurred a few times. V is TRBV12-3 or TRBV12-4 and J is TRBJ1-2, with TRBD1 matching over 11 bases. This CDR3 region has 18 residues. V dropped 5 bases and J dropped 3; count of bases not matched to a gene: 14. The CDR3 region has the DNA TGTGCCAGCAGTCGCCGCCCGGGACAGGGGGTGTTGGACTATGGCTACACCTTC. It translates to CASSRRPGQGVLDYGYTF.

The chain links TRBV28 to TRBJ2-7; TRBD1 matches 7 bases. Looked up from germline, CDR1 is MDHEN and CDR2 is SYDVKM. The CDR3 length is 11 residues. This CDR3 is CAAGQAYEQYF. The CDR3 DNA follows: TGTGCAGCAGGACAGGCCTACGAGCAGTACTTC.

V usage is TRBV20-1 and J usage is TRBJ2-1, with D unresolved. Trimming took 2 bases from V and 1 from J, leaving 9 bases between them. The length of the CDR3 is 14 residues. Germline CDR1 is DFQATT and CDR2 is SNEGSKA (reference sequence). The CDR3 DNA is TGCAGTGCTAGAAACAGAGGATCCTACAATGAGCAGTTCTTC. Protein: CSARNRGSYNEQFF.

V usage is TRBV20-1 and J usage is TRBJ2-3; TRBD2 matches 7 bases. The CDR3 spans 15 residues. Losses at the gene ends were 1 base for V and 5 bases for J; bases not matched to a gene: 9. Germline V gene lookup returns CDR1 DFQATT and CDR2 SNEGSKA (reference sequence). CDR3 sequence reads: CSARARTRSGDTQYF. The CDR3 nucleotides are TGCAGTGCTAGAGCGAGGACTAGATCGGGAGATACGCAGTATTTT.

This clonotype was found a few times. J is TRBJ2-7 and V is TRBV7-2, with 14 bases lining up with TRBD2. V gave up 1 base and J gave up 6 bases; unmatched junction bases: 2. The CDR3 consists of 15 residues. CDR1 SGHTA and CDR2 FQGNSA come from the germline V gene. The CDR3 here is CASSLGGTSGGEQYF. The CDR3 nucleotides read TGTGCCAGCAGCTTAGGTGGGACTAGCGGGGGCGAGCAGTACTTC. Combining the CDR3 with reference TRBV7-2 and TRBJ2-7 gives the whole variable domain GAGVSQSPSNKVTEKGKDVELRCDPISGHTALYWYRQSLGQGLEFLIYFQGNSAPDKSGLPSDRFSAERTGGSVSTLTIQRTQQEDSAVYLCASSLGGTSGGEQYFGPGTRLTVT.

This clonotype was seen a single time. The chain joins TRBV4-2 to TRBJ2-2, with 8 bases identical to TRBD2. V was pared by 1 base and J by 1 base, with 5 bases of the junction left unmatched. Per germline, CDR1 LGHNA and CDR2 YNFKEQ. The CDR3 runs 17 residues. CDR3 DNA: TGTGCCAGCAGCCAAGCCGGGGGGGCGGGGAACACCGGGGAGCTGTTTTTT. This codes for CASSQAGGAGNTGELFF.

This clonotype was observed a few times. V usage is TRBV13 and J usage is TRBJ2-7, with unresolved D. Trimming cost V 2 bases and J 0 bases, with 14 bases left between them. Germline V gene data show CDR1 as PRHDT and CDR2 as FYEKMQ (reference sequence). There are 16 residues in the CDR3. CDR3 DNA sequence: TGTGCCAGCAGCTTACCGGCCCCCGGTGGCTCCTACGAGCAGTACTTC. This gives the protein CASSLPAPGGSYEQYF.

The CDR3 is CASSWDSAEFDTQYF. The CDR3 DNA reads as TGTGCCAGCAGTTGGGATAGCGCGGAGTTCGATACGCAGTATTTT. The rearrangement uses TRBV28 and TRBJ2-3, with D tentatively TRBD2 (5 bases). There are 15 residues in the CDR3. V was cut by 4 bases and J by 6 bases, with 17 bases left in between. Germline V gene sequence: CDR1 MDHEN, CDR2 SYDVKM.

This clonotype has more than one count but fewer than ten. This chain connects TRBV6-5 to TRBJ2-5; 7 bases map to TRBD1. This CDR3 comprises 17 residues. V was pared by 0 bases and J by 3 bases, with 10 bases of the junction left unmatched. CDR1 MNHEY and CDR2 SVGAGI come from the germline V gene. This chain's CDR3 is CASSYSTGTGMKETQYF. Written as DNA, the CDR3 is TGTGCCAGCAGTTACTCGACAGGGACGGGTATGAAAGAGACCCAGTACTTC.

This clonotype was seen only a few times. This sequence joins TRBV7-9 and TRBJ1-3; tentatively, D is TRBD1 (6 bases). The ends were cut back, 5 bases at V and 0 bases at J, with 17 bases in the middle. The CDR3 is 17 amino acids. Germline V lookup: CDR1 SEHNR, CDR2 FQNEAQ (reference sequence). The CDR3 DNA reads as TGTGCCAGCAGCCCGAGGGGGAACTACATCTCTGGAAACACCATATATTTT. Protein sequence: CASSPRGNYISGNTIYF.

The rearrangement links TRBV4-1 to TRBJ2-1; tentatively, D is TRBD2 (6 bases). Trimming stripped 5 bases from V and 6 bases from J, with 14 bases between. Germline V lookup: CDR1 MGHRA, CDR2 YSYEKL. The CDR3 extends over 14 amino acids. CDR3 residues: CASSSDYPPNEQFF. CDR3 DNA sequence: TGCGCCAGCAGCTCGGACTATCCCCCCAATGAGCAGTTCTTC.

This chain links TRBV28 with TRBJ2-3; D possibly corresponds to TRBD2 (6 bases). Germline CDR1 and CDR2: MDHEN and SYDVKM. This CDR3 has 15 residues. V gave up 6 bases and J gave up 4 bases, with 17 bases separating them. The CDR3 here is CASRGGGSGADTQYF. Here the CDR3 DNA reads TGTGCCAGCAGGGGGGGTGGTAGCGGCGCAGATACGCAGTATTTT.

The gene calls are TRBV7-8 and TRBJ1-1, with no clear D. This CDR3 is built from 14 residues. Between the trimmed V and J ends, which lost 0 bases and 1 base, there was a span of 6 bases. Germline values: CDR1 SGHVS, CDR2 FQNEAQ. The CDR3 DNA is TGTGCCAGCAGCTTAGCGGCGGGGAACACTGAAGCTTTCTTT. Its translation: CASSLAAGNTEAFF. Full variable domain (rest looked up from reference TRBV7-8 and TRBJ1-1): GAGVSQSPRYKVAKRGQDVALRCDPISGHVSLFWYQQALGQGPEFLTYFQNEAQLDKSGLPSDRFFAERPEGSVSTLKIQRTQQEDSAVYLCASSLAAGNTEAFFGQGTRLTVV.

The table lists this clonotype with a few counts. This chain links TRBV6-5 with TRBJ2-2; the match to TRBD2 covers 10 bases. The V gene end was trimmed by 6 bases and the J gene end by 6 bases; junction bases not matched to a gene: 7. The germline V gene has CDR1 MNHEY and CDR2 SVGAGI. CDR3 size: 15 residues. CDR3 sequence: CASSPVLAGAGELFF. In DNA, the CDR3 is TGTGCCAGCAGCCCTGTCCTAGCGGGAGCCGGGGAGCTGTTTTTT.

The CDR3 nucleotides are TGTGCCAGCAGCTTCGGACGGATGGTGAGCGAAGCTTTCTTT. Protein: CASSFGRMVSEAFF. The rearrangement joins TRBV7-2 to TRBJ1-1; D is ambiguous. V was pared by 3 bases and J by 8 bases, with 16 bases between. The CDR3 runs to 14 residues. Per the germline V gene, CDR1 is SGHTA and CDR2 is FQGNSA. Filled out from reference TRBV7-2 and TRBJ1-1, the complete variable domain reads GAGVSQSPSNKVTEKGKDVELRCDPISGHTALYWYRQSLGQGLEFLIYFQGNSAPDKSGLPSDRFSAERTGGSVSTLTIQRTQQEDSAVYLCASSFGRMVSEAFFGQGTRLTVV.